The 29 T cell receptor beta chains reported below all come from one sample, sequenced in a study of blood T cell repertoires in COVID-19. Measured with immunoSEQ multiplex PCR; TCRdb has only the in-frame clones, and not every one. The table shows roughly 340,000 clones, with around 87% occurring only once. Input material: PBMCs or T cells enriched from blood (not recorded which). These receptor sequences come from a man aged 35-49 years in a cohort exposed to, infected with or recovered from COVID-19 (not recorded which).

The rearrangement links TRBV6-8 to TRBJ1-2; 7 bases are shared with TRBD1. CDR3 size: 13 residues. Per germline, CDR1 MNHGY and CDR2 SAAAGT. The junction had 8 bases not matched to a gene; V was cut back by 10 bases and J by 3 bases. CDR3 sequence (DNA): TGTGCCAACCGACAGGGAATGGACTATGGCTACACCTTC. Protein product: CANRQGMDYGYTF.

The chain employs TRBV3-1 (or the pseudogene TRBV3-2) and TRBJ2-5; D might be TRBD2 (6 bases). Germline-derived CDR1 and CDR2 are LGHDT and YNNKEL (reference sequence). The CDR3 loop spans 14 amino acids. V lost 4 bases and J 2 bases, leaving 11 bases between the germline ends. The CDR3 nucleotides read TGTGCCAGCAGCCGCGGGACTGCACAAGAGACCCAGTACTTC. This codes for CASSRGTAQETQYF.

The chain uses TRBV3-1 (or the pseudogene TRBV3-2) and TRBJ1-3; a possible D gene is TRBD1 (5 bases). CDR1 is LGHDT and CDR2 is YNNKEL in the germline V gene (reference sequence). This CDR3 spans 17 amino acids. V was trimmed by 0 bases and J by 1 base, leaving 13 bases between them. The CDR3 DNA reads TGTGCCAGCAGCCAAGATACAGGAAAGAGATCTGGAAACACCATATATTTT. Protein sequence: CASSQDTGKRSGNTIYF.

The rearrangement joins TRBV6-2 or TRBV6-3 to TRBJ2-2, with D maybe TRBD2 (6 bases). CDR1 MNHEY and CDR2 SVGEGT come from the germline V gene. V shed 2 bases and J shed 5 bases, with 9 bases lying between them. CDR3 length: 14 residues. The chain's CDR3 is CASSYGRSTGELFF. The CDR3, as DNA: TGTGCCAGCAGTTACGGGAGGAGTACCGGGGAGCTGTTTTTT.

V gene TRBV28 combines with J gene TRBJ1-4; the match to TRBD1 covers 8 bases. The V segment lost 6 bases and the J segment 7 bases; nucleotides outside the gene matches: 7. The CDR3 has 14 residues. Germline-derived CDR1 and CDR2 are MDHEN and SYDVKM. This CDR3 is CASSYGQGVEKLFF. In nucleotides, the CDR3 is TGTGCCAGCAGCTACGGACAGGGTGTTGAAAAACTGTTTTTT.

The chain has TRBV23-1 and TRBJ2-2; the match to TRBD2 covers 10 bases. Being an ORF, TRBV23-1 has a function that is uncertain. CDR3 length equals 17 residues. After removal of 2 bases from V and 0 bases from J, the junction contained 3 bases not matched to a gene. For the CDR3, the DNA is TGCGCCAGCAGTCAAATAGCGGGAGGACCGAACACCGGGGAGCTGTTTTTT. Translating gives CASSQIAGGPNTGELFF.

CDR3 residues: CASSSKGGPEQFF. The CDR3 DNA reads TGTGCCAGCAGTAGTAAGGGAGGTCCGGAGCAGTTCTTC. The chain has TRBV6-5 and TRBJ2-1; tentatively, D is TRBD2 (6 bases). There are 13 residues in the CDR3. The germline V and J ends were trimmed by 5 bases and 10 bases, with 15 bases remaining between them. Germline loops: CDR1 MNHEY, CDR2 SVGAGI.

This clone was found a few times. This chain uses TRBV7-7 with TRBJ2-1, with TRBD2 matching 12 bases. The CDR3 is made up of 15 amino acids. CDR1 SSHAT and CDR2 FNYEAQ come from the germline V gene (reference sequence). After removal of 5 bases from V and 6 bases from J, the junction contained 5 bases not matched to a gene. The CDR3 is CASSKGLAGINEQFF. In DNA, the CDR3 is TGTGCCAGCAGCAAAGGACTAGCGGGAATCAATGAGCAGTTCTTC.

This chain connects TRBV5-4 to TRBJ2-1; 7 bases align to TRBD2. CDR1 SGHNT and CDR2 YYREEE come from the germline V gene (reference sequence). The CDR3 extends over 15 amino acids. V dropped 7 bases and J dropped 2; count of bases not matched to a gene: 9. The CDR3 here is CASRPGGSPYNEQFF. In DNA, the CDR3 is TGTGCCAGCCGGCCGGGCGGGAGCCCCTACAATGAGCAGTTCTTC. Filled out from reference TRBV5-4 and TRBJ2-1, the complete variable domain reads ETGVTQSPTHLIKTRGQQVTLRCSSQSGHNTVSWYQQALGQGPQFIFQYYREEENGRGNFPPRFSGLQFPNYSSELNVNALELDDSALYLCASRPGGSPYNEQFFGPGTRLTVL.

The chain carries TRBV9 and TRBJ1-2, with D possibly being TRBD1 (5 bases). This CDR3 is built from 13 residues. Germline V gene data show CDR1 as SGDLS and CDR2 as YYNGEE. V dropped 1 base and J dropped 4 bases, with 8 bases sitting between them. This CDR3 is CASSVSGRYGYTF. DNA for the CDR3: TGTGCCAGCAGCGTATCAGGGCGCTATGGCTACACCTTC. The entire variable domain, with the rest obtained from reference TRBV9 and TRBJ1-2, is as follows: DSGVTQTPKHLITATGQRVTLRCSPRSGDLSVYWYQQSLDQGLQFLIQYYNGEERAKGNILERFSAQQFPDLHSELNLSSLELGDSALYFCASSVSGRYGYTFGSGTRLTVV.

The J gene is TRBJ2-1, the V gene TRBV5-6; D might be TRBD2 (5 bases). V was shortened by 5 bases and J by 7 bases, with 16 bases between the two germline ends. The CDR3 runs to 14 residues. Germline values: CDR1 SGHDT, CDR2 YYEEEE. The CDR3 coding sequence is TGTGCCAGCAGGGGAAACGGGATGAAGAATGAGCAGTTCTTC. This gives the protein CASRGNGMKNEQFF. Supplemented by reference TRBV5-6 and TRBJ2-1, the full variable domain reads DAGVTQSPTHLIKTRGQQVTLRCSPKSGHDTVSWYQQALGQGPQFIFQYYEEEERQRGNFPDRFSGHQFPNYSSELNVNALLLGDSALYLCASRGNGMKNEQFFGPGTRLTVL.

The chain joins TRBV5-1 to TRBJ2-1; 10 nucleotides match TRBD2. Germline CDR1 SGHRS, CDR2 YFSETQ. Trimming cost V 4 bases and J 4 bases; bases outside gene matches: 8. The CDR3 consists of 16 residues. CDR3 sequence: CASSGASGRRYNEQFF. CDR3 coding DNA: TGCGCCAGCAGCGGCGCTAGCGGGAGAAGGTACAATGAGCAGTTCTTC. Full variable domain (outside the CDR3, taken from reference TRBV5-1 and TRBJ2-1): KAGVTQTPRYLIKTRGQQVTLSCSPISGHRSVSWYQQTPGQGLQFLFEYFSETQRNKGNFPGRFSGRQFSNSRSEMNVSTLELGDSALYLCASSGASGRRYNEQFFGPGTRLTVL.

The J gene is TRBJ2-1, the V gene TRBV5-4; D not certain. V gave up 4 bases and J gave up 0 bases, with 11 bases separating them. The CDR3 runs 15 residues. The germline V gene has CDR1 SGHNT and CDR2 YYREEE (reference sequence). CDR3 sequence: CASSTDTSSYNEQFF. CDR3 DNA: TGTGCCAGCAGCACCGACACGAGCTCCTACAATGAGCAGTTCTTC.

This CDR3 reads CASSWMTGTFGYTF. For the CDR3, the DNA is TGCGCCAGCAGCTGGATGACAGGGACCTTCGGCTACACCTTC. This sequence joins TRBV5-1 and TRBJ1-2; 7 bases are a match to TRBD1. V gave up 3 bases and J gave up 8 bases; unmatched junction bases: 10. This CDR3 has 14 residues. Germline V CDR1 and CDR2: SGHRS, YFSETQ. Together with reference TRBV5-1 and TRBJ1-2, the CDR3 gives the full variable domain: KAGVTQTPRYLIKTRGQQVTLSCSPISGHRSVSWYQQTPGQGLQFLFEYFSETQRNKGNFPGRFSGRQFSNSRSEMNVSTLELGDSALYLCASSWMTGTFGYTFGSGTRLTVV.

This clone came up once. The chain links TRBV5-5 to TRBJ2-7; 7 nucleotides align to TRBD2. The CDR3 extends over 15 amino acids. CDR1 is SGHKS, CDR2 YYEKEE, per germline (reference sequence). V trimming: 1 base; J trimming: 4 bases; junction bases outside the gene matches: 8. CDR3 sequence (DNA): TGTGCCAGCAGCTTGTACCCCGGGAGGCAATACGAGCAGTACTTC. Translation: CASSLYPGRQYEQYF. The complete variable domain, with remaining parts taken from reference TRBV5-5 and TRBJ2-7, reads DAGVTQSPTHLIKTRGQQVTLRCSPISGHKSVSWYQQVLGQGPQFIFQYYEKEERGRGNFPDRFSARQFPNYSSELNVNALLLGDSALYLCASSLYPGRQYEQYFGPGTRLTVT.

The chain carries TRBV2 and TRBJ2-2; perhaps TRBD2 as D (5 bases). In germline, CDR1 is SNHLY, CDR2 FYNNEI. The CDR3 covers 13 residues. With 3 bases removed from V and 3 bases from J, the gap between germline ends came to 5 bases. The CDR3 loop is CASSERDTGELFF. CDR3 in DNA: TGTGCCAGCAGTGAGAGGGACACCGGGGAGCTGTTTTTT.

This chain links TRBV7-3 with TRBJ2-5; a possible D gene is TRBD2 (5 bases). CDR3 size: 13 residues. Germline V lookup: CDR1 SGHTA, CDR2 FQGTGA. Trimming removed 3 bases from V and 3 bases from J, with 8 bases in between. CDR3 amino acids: CASSFDGKETQYF. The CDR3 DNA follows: TGTGCCAGCAGCTTTGACGGGAAAGAGACCCAGTACTTC.

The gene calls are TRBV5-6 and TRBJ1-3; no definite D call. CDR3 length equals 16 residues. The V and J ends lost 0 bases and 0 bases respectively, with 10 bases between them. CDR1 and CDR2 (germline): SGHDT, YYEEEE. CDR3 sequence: CASSLDLKSSGNTIYF. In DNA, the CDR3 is TGTGCCAGCAGCTTGGACCTTAAGAGCTCTGGAAACACCATATATTTT.

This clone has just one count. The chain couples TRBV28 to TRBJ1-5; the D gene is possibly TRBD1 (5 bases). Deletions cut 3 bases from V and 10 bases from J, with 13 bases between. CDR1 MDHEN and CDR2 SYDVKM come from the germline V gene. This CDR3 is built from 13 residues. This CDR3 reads CASSFGGVEPQHF. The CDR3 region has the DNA TGTGCCAGCAGTTTTGGGGGGGTTGAACCCCAGCATTTT.

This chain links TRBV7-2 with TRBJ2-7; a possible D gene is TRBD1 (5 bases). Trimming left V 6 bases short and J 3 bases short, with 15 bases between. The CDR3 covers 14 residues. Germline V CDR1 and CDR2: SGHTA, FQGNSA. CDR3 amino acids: CASSISTVFYEQYF. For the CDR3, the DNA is TGTGCCAGCAGTATATCGACAGTCTTCTACGAGCAGTACTTC.

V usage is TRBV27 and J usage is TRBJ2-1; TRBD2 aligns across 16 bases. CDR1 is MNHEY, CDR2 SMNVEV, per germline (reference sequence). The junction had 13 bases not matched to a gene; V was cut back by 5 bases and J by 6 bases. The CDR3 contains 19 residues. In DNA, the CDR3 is TGTGCCAGCAGTCGGATGAACCCGGGACTAGCGGGAGGGAGCAATGAGCAGTTCTTC. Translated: CASSRMNPGLAGGSNEQFF.

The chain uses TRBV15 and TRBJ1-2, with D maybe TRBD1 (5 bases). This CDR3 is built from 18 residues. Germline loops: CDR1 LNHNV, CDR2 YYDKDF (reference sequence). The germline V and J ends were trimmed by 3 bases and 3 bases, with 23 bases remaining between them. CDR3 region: CATSRVRVAGTKDYGYTF. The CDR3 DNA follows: TGTGCCACCAGCAGGGTCAGGGTCGCGGGGACGAAGGACTATGGCTACACCTTC.

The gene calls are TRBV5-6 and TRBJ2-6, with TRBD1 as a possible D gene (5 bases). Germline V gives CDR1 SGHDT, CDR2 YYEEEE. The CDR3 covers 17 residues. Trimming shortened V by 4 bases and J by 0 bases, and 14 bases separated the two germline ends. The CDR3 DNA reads TGTGCCAGCAGCGTGAAGCTGACAGCCTCTGGGGCCAACGTCCTGACTTTC. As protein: CASSVKLTASGANVLTF.

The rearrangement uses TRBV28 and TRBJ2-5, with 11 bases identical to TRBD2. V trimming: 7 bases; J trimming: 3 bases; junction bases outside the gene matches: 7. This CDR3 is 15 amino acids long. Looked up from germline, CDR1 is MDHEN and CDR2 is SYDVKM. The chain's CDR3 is CASIPGTSGKETQYF. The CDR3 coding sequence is TGTGCCAGCATTCCGGGGACTAGCGGAAAAGAGACCCAGTACTTC.

CDR3 bases: TGTGCCTGGAGTCGGGGTTGGCGGGGAGAGACCCAGTACTTC. It codes for CAWSRGWRGETQYF. The rearrangement joins TRBV30 to TRBJ2-5, with a tentative D call TRBD2 (6 bases). Trimming cost V 2 bases and J 4 bases, with 14 bases left between them. The length of the CDR3 is 14 residues. Per the germline V gene, CDR1 is GTSNPN and CDR2 is SVGIG (reference sequence).

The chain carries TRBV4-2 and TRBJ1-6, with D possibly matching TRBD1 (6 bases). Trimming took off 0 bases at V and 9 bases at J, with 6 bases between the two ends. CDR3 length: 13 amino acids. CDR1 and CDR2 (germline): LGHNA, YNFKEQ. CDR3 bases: TGTGCCAGCAGCCAAGAGGGGGCTTCACCCCTCCACTTT. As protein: CASSQEGASPLHF.

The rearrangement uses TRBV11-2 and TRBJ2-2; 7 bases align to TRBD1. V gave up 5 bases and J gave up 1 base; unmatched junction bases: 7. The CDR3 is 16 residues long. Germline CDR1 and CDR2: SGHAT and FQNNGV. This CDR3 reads CASSPQTGLNTGELFF. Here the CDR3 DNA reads TGTGCCAGCAGCCCCCAGACAGGGCTGAACACCGGGGAGCTGTTTTTT. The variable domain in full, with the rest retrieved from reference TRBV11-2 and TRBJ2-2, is EAGVAQSPRYKIIEKRQSVAFWCNPISGHATLYWYQQILGQGPKLLIQFQNNGVVDDSQLPKDRFSAERLKGVDSTLKIQPAKLEDSAVYLCASSPQTGLNTGELFFGEGSRLTVL.

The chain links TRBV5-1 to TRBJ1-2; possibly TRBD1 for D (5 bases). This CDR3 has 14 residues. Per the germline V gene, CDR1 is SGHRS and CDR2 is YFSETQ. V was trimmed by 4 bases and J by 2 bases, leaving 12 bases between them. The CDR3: CASSRDAGNYGYTF. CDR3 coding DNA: TGCGCCAGCAGCCGCGACGCAGGGAACTATGGCTACACCTTC.

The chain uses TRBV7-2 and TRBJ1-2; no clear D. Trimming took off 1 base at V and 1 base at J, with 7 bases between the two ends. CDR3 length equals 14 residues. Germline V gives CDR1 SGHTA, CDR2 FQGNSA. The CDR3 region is CASSLVEGNYGYTF. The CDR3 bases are TGTGCCAGCAGCTTAGTTGAGGGTAACTATGGCTACACCTTC.